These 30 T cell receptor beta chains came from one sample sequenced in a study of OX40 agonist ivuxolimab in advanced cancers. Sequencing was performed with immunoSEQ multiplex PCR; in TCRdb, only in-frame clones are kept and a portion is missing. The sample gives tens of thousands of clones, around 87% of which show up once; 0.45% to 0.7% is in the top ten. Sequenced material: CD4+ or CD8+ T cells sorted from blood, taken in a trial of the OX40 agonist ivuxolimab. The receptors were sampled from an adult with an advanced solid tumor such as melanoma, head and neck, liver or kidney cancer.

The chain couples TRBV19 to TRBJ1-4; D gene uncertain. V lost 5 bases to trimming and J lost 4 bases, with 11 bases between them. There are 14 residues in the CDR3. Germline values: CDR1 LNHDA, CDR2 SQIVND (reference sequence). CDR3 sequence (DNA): TGTGCCAGTAGTCCTCGGACCTTTAATGAAAAACTGTTTTTT. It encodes CASSPRTFNEKLFF. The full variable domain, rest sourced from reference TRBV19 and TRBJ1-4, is DGGITQSPKYLFRKEGQNVTLSCEQNLNHDAMYWYRQDPGQGLRLIYYSQIVNDFQKGDIAEGYSVSREKKESFPLTVTSAQKNPTAFYLCASSPRTFNEKLFFGSGTQLSVL.

The CDR3 nucleotides are TGTGCCAGCAGCTACCCTCTAGTGGTGGATGGTACAGATACGCAGTATTTT. Translating it yields CASSYPLVVDGTDTQYF. This rearrangement joins TRBV5-5 to TRBJ2-3; D is ambiguous. V was shortened by 3 bases and J by 3 bases, with 20 bases between the two germline ends. This CDR3 is built from 17 residues. The germline gives CDR1 SGHKS, CDR2 YYEKEE (reference sequence).

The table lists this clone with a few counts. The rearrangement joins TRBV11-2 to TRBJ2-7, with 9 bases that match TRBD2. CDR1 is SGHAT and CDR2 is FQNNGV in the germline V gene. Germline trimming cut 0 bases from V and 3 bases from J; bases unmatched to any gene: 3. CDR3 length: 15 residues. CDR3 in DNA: TGTGCCAGCAGCTTAGATTTGCGGGGGGGCTACGAGCAGTACTTC. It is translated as CASSLDLRGGYEQYF.

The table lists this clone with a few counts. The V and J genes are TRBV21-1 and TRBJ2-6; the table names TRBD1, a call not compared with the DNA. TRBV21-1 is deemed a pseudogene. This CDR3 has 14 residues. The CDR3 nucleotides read TGTGCCAGTCGGACAGGCTCTGGGGCCAACGTCCTGACTTTC. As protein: CASRTGSGANVLTF.

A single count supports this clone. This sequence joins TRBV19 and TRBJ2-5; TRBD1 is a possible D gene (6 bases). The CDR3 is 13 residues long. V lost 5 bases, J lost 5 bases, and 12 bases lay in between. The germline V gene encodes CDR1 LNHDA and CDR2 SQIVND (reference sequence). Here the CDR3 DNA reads TGTGCCAGTAGTGCACAGGGTCCCGAGACCCAGTACTTC. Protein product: CASSAQGPETQYF.

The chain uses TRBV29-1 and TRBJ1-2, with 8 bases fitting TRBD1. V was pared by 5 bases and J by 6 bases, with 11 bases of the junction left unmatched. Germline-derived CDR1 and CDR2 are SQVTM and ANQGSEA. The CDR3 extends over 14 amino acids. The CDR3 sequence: CSVNYRGTMDGYTF. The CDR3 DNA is TGCAGCGTTAACTACAGGGGGACGATGGATGGCTACACCTTC.

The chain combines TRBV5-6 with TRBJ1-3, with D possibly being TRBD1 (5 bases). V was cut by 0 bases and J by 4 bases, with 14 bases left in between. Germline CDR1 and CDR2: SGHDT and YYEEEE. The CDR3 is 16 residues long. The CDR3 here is CASSLEGLSGGNTIYF. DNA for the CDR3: TGTGCCAGCAGCTTGGAGGGACTGTCGGGAGGAAACACCATATATTTT.

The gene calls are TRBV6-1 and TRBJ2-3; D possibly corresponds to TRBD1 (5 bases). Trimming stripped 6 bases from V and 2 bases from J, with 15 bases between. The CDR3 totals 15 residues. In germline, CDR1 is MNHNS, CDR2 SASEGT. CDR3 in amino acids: CASRWERGTTDTQYF. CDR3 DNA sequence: TGTGCCAGCAGATGGGAAAGGGGAACCACAGATACGCAGTATTTT.

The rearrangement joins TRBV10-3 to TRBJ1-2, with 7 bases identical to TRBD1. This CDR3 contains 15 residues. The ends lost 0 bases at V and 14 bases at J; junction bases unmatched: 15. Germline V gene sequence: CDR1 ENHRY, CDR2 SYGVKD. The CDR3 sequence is CAISESTGGQVPYTF. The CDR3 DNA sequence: TGTGCCATCAGTGAGTCGACCGGTGGACAGGTTCCTTATACCTTC.

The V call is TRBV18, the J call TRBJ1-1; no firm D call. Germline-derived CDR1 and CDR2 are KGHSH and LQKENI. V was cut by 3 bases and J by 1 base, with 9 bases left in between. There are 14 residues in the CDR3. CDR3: CASSPNSRNTEAFF. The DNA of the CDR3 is TGTGCCAGCTCACCGAACTCTCGGAACACTGAAGCTTTCTTT.

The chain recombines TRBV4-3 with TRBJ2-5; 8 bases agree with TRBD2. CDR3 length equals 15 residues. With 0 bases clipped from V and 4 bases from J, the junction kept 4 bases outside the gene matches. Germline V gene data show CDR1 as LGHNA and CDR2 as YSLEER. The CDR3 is CASSQDGGAGETQYF. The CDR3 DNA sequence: TGCGCCAGCAGCCAAGACGGGGGGGCGGGAGAGACCCAGTACTTC.

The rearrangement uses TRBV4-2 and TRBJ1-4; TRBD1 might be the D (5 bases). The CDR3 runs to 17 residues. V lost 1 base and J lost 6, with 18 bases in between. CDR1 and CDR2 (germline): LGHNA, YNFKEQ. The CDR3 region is CASSQGGSAGMDEKLFF. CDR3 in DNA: TGTGCCAGCAGCCAAGGGGGGTCGGCCGGGATGGATGAAAAACTGTTTTTT.

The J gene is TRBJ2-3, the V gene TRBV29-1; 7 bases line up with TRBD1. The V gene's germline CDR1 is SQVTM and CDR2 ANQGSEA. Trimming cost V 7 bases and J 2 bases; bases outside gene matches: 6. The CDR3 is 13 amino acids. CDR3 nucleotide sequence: TGCAGCGGGGGGACAGTCCTCACAGATACGCAGTATTTT. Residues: CSGGTVLTDTQYF.

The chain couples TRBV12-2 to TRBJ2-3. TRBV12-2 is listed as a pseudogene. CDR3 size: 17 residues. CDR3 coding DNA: TGTGCAAGTCGCTGTCTACGGGGCCCACCTAGCACAGATACGCAGTATTTT. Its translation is CASRCLRGPPSTDTQYF.

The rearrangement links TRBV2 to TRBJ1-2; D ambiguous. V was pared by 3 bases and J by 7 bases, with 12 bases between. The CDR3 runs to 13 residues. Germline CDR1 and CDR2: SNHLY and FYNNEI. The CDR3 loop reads CASSDQYWGGYTF. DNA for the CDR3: TGTGCCAGCAGTGATCAGTATTGGGGTGGCTACACCTTC.

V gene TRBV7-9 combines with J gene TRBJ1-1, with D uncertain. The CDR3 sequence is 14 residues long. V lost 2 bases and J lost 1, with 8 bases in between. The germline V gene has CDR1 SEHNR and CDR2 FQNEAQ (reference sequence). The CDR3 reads CASSLSGGNTEAFF. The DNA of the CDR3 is TGTGCCAGCAGCTTATCGGGTGGGAACACTGAAGCTTTCTTT.

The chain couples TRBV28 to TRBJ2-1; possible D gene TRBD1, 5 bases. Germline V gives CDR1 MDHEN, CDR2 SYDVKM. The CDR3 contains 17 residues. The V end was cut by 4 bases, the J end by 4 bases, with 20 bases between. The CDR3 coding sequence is TGTGCCAGCAGTTGGGCAGGGCTCGATGTATTTTACAATGAGCAGTTCTTC. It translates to CASSWAGLDVFYNEQFF.

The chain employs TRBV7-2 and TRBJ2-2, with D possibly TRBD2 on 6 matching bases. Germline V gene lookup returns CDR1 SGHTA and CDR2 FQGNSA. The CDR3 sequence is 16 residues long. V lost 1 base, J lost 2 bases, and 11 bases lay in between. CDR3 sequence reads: CASSLVAGRNTGELFF. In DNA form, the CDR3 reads TGTGCCAGCAGCTTAGTCGCGGGACGAAACACCGGGGAGCTGTTTTTT.

The CDR3 region has the DNA TGTGCCAGCTCACCAAACCGGGACGACTCCCAGCATTTT. Its translation: CASSPNRDDSQHF. The V call is TRBV18, the J call TRBJ1-5; D is perhaps TRBD1 (5 bases). Germline V gives CDR1 KGHSH, CDR2 LQKENI. The germline V and J ends were trimmed by 2 bases and 11 bases, with 13 bases remaining between them. The CDR3 is 13 residues long. Complete variable domain (other parts from reference TRBV18 and TRBJ1-5): NAGVMQNPRHLVRRRGQEARLRCSPMKGHSHVYWYRQLPEEGLKFMVYLQKENIIDESGMPKERFSAEFPKEGPSILRIQQVVRGDSAAYFCASSPNRDDSQHFGDGTRLSIL.

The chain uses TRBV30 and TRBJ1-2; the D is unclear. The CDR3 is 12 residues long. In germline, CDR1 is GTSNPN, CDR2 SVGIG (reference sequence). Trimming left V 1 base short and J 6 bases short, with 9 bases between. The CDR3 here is CAWSEVGDGYTF. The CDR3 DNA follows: TGTGCCTGGAGTGAGGTCGGGGATGGCTACACCTTC.

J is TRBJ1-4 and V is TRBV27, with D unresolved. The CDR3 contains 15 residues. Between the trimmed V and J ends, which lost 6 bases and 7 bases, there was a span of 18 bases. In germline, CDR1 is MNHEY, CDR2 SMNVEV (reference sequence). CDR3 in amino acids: CASRGSFGLGEKLFF. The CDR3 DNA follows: TGTGCCAGCAGGGGATCGTTTGGGCTAGGTGAAAAACTGTTTTTT.

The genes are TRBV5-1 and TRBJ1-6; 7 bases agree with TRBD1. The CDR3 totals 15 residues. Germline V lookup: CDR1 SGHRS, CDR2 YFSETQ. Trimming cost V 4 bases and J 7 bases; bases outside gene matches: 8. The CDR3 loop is CASSTDRNDNSPLHF. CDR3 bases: TGCGCCAGCAGCACGGACAGGAACGACAATTCACCCCTCCACTTT.

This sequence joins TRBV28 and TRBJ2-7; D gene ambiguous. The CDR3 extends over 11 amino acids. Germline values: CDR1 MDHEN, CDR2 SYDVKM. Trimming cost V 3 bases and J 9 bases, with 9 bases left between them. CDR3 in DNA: TGTGCCAGCAGTTTCGACGGACCGCAGTACTTC. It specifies CASSFDGPQYF.

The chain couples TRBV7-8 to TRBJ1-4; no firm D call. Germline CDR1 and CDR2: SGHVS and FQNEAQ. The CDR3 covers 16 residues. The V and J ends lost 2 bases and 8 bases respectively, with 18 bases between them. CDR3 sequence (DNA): TGTGCCAGCAGCTTAATTATTGGGCAGACCGGGGAAAAACTGTTTTTT. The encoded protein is CASSLIIGQTGEKLFF.

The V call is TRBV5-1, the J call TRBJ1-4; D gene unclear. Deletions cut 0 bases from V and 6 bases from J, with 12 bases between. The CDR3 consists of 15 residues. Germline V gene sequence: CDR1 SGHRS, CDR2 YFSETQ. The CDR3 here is CASSLVAGNYEKLFF. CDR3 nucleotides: TGCGCCAGCAGCTTGGTCGCGGGGAATTATGAAAAACTGTTTTTT.

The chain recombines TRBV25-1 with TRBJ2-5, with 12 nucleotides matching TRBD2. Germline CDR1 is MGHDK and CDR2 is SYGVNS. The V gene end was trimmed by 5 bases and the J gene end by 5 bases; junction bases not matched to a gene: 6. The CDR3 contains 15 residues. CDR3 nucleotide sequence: TGTGCCAGCAGTTTAAGGACTAGCGGGGAGGAGACCCAGTACTTC. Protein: CASSLRTSGEETQYF.

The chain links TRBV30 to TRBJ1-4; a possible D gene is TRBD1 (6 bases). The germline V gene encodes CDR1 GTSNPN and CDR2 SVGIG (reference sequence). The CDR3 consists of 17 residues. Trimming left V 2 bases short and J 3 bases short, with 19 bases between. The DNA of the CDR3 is TGTGCCTGGAGTCCCTGGGGGCAGGGGAGCCCTAATGAAAAACTGTTTTTT. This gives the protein CAWSPWGQGSPNEKLFF.

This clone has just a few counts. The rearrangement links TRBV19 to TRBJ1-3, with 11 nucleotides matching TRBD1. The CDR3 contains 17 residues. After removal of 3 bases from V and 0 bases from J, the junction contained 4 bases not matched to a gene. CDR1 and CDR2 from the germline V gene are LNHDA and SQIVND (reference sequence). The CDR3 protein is CASSIRDRGGSGNTIYF. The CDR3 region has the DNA TGTGCCAGTAGTATCCGGGACAGGGGGGGCTCTGGAAACACCATATATTTT.

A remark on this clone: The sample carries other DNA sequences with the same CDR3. As DNA, the CDR3 is TGCGCCAGCAGCTTGGGGCAGGGCAACTATGGCTACACCTTC. Translation: CASSLGQGNYGYTF. The chain has TRBV5-1 and TRBJ1-2, with a tentative D call TRBD1 (5 bases). The CDR3 has 14 amino acids. Per germline, CDR1 SGHRS and CDR2 YFSETQ. Trimming took 0 bases from V and 2 from J, leaving 8 bases between them.

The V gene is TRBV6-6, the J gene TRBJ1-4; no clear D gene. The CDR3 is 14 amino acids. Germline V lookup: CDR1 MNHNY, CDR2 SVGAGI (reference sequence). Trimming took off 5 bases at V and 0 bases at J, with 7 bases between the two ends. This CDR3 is CASSRVATNEKLFF. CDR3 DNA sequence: TGTGCCAGCAGTCGGGTTGCAACTAATGAAAAACTGTTTTTT.